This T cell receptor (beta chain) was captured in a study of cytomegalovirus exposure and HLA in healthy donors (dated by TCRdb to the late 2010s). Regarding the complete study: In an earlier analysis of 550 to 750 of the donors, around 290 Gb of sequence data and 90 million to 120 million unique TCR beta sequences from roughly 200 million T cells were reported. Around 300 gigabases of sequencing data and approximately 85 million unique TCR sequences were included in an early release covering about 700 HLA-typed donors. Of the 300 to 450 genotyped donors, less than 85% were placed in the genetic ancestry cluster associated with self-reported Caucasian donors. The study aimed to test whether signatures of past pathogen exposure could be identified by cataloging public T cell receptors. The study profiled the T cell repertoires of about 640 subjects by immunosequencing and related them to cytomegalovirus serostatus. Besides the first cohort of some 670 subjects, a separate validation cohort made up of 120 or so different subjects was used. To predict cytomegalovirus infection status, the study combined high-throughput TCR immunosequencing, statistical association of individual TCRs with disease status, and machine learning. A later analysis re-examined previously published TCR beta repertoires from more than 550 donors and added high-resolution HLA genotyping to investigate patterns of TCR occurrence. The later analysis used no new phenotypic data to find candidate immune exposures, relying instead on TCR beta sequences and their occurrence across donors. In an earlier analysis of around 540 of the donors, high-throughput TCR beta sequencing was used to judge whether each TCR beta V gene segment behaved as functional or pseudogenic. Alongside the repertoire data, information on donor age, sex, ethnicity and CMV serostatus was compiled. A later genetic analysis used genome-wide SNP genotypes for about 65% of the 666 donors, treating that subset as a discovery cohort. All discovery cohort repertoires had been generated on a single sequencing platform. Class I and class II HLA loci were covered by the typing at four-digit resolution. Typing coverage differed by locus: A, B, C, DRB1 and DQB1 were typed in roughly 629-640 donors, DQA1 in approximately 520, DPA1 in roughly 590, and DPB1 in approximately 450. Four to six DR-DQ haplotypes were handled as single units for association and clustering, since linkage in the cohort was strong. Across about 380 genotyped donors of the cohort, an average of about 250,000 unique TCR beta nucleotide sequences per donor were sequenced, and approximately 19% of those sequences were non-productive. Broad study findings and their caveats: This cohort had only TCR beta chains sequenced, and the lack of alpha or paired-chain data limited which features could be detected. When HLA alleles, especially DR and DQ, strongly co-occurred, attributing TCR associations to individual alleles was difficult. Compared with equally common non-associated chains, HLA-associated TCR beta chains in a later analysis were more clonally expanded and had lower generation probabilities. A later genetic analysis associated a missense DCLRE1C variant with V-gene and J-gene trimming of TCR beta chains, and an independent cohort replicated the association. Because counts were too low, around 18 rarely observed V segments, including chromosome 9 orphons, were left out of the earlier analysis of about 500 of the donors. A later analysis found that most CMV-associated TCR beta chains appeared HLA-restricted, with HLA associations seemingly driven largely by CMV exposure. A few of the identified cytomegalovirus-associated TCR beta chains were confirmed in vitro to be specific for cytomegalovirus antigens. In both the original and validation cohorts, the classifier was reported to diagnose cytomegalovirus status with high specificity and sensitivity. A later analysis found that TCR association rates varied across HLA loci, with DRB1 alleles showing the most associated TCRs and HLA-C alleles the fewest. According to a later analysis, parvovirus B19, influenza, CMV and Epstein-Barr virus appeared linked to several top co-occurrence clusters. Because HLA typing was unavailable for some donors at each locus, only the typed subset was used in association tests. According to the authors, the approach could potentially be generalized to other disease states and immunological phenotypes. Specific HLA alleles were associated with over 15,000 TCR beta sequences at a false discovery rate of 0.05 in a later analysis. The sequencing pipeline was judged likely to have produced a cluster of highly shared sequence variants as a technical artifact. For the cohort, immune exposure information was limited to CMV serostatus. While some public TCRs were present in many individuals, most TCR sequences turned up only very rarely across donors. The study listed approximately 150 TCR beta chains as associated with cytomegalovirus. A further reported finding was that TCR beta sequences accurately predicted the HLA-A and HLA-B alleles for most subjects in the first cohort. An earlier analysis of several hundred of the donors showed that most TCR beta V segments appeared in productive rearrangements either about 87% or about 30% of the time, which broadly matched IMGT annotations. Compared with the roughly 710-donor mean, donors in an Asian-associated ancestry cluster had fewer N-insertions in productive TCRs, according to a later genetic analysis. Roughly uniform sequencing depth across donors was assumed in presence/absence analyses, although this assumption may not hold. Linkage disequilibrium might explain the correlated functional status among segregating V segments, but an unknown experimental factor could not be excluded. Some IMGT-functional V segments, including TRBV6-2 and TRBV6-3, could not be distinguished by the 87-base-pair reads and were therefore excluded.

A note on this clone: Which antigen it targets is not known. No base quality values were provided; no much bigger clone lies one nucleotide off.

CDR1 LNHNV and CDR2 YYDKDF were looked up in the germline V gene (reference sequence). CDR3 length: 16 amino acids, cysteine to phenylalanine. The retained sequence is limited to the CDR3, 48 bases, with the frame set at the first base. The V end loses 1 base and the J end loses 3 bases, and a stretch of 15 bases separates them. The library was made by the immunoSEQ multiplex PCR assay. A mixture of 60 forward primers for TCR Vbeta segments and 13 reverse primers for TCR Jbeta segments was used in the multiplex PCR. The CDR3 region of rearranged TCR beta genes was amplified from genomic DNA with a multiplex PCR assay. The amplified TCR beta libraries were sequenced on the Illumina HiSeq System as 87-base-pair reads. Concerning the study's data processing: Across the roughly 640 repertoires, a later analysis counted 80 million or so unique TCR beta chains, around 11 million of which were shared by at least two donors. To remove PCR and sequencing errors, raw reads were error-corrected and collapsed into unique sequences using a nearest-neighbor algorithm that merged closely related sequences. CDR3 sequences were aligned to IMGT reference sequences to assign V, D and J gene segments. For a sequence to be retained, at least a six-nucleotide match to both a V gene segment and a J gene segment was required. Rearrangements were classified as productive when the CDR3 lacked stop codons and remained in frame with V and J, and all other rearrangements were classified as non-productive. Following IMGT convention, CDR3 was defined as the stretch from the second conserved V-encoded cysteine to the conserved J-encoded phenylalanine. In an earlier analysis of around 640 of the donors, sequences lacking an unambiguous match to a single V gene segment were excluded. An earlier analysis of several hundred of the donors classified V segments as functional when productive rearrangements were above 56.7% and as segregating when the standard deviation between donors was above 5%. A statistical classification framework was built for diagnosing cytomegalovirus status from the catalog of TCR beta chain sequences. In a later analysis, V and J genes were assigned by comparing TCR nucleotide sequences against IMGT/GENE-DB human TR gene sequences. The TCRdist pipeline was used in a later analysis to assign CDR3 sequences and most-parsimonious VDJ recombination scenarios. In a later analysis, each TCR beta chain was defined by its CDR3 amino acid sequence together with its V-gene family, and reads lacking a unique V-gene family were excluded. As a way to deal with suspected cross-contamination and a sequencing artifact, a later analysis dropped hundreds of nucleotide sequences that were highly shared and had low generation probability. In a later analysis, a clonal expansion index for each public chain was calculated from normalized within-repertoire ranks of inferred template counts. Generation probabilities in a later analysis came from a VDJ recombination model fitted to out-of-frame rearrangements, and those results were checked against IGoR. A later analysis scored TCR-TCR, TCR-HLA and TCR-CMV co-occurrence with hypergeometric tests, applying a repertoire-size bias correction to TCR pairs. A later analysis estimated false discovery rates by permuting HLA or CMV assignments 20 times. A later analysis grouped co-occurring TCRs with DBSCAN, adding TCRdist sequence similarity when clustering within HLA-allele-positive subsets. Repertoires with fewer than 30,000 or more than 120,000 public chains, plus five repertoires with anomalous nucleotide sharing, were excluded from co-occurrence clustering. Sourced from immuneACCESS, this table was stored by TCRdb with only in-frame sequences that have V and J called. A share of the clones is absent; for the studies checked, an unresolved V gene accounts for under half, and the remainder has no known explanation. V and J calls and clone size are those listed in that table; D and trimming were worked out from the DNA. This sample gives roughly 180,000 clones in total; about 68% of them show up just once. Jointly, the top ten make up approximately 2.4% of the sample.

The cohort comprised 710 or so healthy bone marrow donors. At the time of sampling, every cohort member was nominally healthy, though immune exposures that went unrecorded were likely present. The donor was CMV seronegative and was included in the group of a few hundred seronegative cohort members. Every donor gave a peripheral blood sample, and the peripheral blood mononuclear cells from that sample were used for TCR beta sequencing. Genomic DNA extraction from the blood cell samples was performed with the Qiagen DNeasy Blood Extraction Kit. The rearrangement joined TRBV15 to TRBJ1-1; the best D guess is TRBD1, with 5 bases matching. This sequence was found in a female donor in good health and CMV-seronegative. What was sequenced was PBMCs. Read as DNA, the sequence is TGTGCCACCAGCAGAGGTGGCTGGGGAGGGGACACTGAAGCTTTCTTT. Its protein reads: CATSRGGWGGDTEAFF.